The rows below give T cell receptor beta chains drawn from one sample of a study of patients and donors after allogeneic stem cell transplantation. TCRdb used MiXCR to reprocess the RT-PCR reads, holding one entry per CDR3 protein. This sample has approximately 160,000 distinct CDR3 sequences, with approximately 31% found just once. The sample was blood, either unsorted or a sorted T cell fraction (not recorded which). Source of these receptors: a human donor who was either an allogeneic HSCT recipient or a stem cell or donor lymphocyte infusion donor (not recorded which). It is not recorded whose cells these are; they may come from a transplant donor. Both conserved end residues are part of each CDR3. The order of the fields is V gene, clone size, D gene, J gene, CDR3 DNA, CDR3 protein. The D gene is left open where the match is weak. Where a row states a size, it is once, few, many or the class of an expanded clone; other rows omit it.

V: TRBV7-3; size: .; D: .; J: TRBJ1-3; DNA: TGTGCCAGCAGCTTAAGTCCGGCTGGAAACACCATATATTTT; CDR3: CASSLSPAGNTIYF
V: TRBV7-2; size: .; D: .; J: TRBJ2-7; DNA: TGTGCCAGCAGCCGACTTTACAGGGGGGGCTACGAGCAGTACTTC; CDR3: CASSRLYRGGYEQYF
V: TRBV30; size: .; D: .; J: TRBJ2-4; DNA: TGTGCCTGGAGCCGAGGGGGGGCCGAGATGGACATTCAGTACTTC; CDR3: CAWSRGGAEMDIQYF
V: TRBV20-1; size: .; D: .; J: TRBJ2-5; DNA: TGCAGTGCTAGTTTAGGGGGGCGCGAGACCCAGTACTTC; CDR3: CSASLGGRETQYF
V: TRBV18; size: .; D: .; J: TRBJ1-1; DNA: TGTGCCAGCTCACCACCGATAGCAGGCTTGAACACTGAAGCTTTCTTT; CDR3: CASSPPIAGLNTEAFF
V: TRBV28; size: .; D: TRBD2; J: TRBJ2-3; DNA: TGTGCCAGCAGCCGCCCGCTAGCGGCCACAGATACGCAGTATTTT; CDR3: CASSRPLAATDTQYF
V: TRBV11-1; size: .; D: .; J: TRBJ2-5; DNA: TGTGCCAGCAGCTACCAGGGCGGGGTGACCCAGTACTTC; CDR3: CASSYQGGVTQYF
V: TRBV19; size: once; D: TRBD1; J: TRBJ1-2; DNA: TGTGCCAGTAGTACACCGGACAGGGTTGGCTATGGCTACACCTTC; CDR3: CASSTPDRVGYGYTF
V: TRBV21-1; size: .; D: .; J: TRBJ2-7; DNA: TGTGCCAGCAGCAAAGTTGAAGAAAACGAGCAGTACTTC; CDR3: CASSKVEENEQYF
V: TRBV4-1; size: .; D: .; J: TRBJ1-2; DNA: TGCGCCAGCAGCCCACACAGGGTCATAGCTGGCTACACCTTC; CDR3: CASSPHRVIAGYTF
V: TRBV15; size: .; D: .; J: TRBJ1-2; DNA: TGTGCCACCAGCAGAGAAGGGGCGGCGAACTATGGCTACACCTTC; CDR3: CATSREGAANYGYTF
V: TRBV28; size: few; D: TRBD1; J: TRBJ1-5; DNA: TGTGCCAGCAGTCATGAAACAGGGGTCCAGCCCCAGCATTTT; CDR3: CASSHETGVQPQHF
V: TRBV27; size: many; D: .; J: TRBJ1-5; DNA: TGTGCCAGCAGTCCTTACTACAATCAGCCCCAGCATTTT; CDR3: CASSPYYNQPQHF
V: TRBV6-2/TRBV6-3; size: .; D: .; J: TRBJ2-3; DNA: TGTGCCAGCAGTTATTGGCTCCCAAAGGATACGCAGTATTTT; CDR3: CASSYWLPKDTQYF
V: TRBV20-1; size: once; D: TRBD2; J: TRBJ2-7; DNA: TGCAGTGCTTGGCGGGAGCGGAGTCCCTACGAGCAGTACTTC; CDR3: CSAWRERSPYEQYF
V: TRBV12-3/TRBV12-4; size: .; D: .; J: TRBJ2-2; DNA: TGTGCCAGCAGTCCCAGTAACACCGGGGAGCTGTTTTTT; CDR3: CASSPSNTGELFF
V: TRBV6-5; size: few; D: .; J: TRBJ2-1; DNA: TGTGCCAGCAGTTACTCGGGGGAGGAGAATGAGCAGTTCTTC; CDR3: CASSYSGEENEQFF
V: TRBV4-3; size: .; D: TRBD1; J: TRBJ1-6; DNA: TGCGCCAGCAGCCAAGATCCCCAGGGGGGAAGCTCCTATAATTCACCCCTCCACTTT; CDR3: CASSQDPQGGSSYNSPLHF
V: TRBV27; size: .; D: .; J: TRBJ2-7; DNA: TGTGCCAGCAGTTTCCCAGGGGCCTACGAGCAGTACTTC; CDR3: CASSFPGAYEQYF
V: TRBV4-3; size: .; D: TRBD1; J: TRBJ2-1; DNA: TGCGCCAGCAGCCAAGACAGGGGGCGCTGGGGTGAGCAGTTCTTC; CDR3: CASSQDRGRWGEQFF
V: TRBV28; size: .; D: TRBD2; J: TRBJ2-1; DNA: TGTGCCAGCATCTTTAGCGGGAGCTCCTACAATGAGCAGTTCTTC; CDR3: CASIFSGSSYNEQFF
V: TRBV23-1; size: .; D: TRBD2; J: TRBJ2-7; DNA: TGCGCCAGCAGTCAACCACCGGGACTAGCGGGAGTTGAGCAGTACTTC; CDR3: CASSQPPGLAGVEQYF
V: TRBV6-5; size: .; D: TRBD2; J: TRBJ2-3; DNA: TGTGCCAGCAGCCGGACTAGCGGGAGTAGCACAGATACGCAGTATTTT; CDR3: CASSRTSGSSTDTQYF
V: TRBV5-1; size: .; D: .; J: TRBJ2-1; DNA: TGCGCCAGCAGCTTTGAGGGGGGTGAGCAGTTCTTC; CDR3: CASSFEGGEQFF
V: TRBV12-3/TRBV12-4; size: few; D: TRBD1; J: TRBJ2-1; DNA: TGTGCCAGCAGCCACGGACAGGTTGGGCAGTTCTTC; CDR3: CASSHGQVGQFF
V: TRBV5-1; size: .; D: .; J: TRBJ2-5; DNA: TGCGCCAGCGCCCGCTCTCTCTTGGGCGAGACCCAGTACTTC; CDR3: CASARSLLGETQYF
V: TRBV10-3; size: .; D: TRBD1; J: TRBJ1-1; DNA: TGTGCCATCGCCCAACAGGGGAGGACTGAAGCTTTCTTT; CDR3: CAIAQQGRTEAFF
V: TRBV19; size: .; D: TRBD2; J: TRBJ2-7; DNA: TGTGCCACCGCTGCGGGAGAAGGTTCCTACGAGCAGTACTTC; CDR3: CATAAGEGSYEQYF
V: TRBV12-3/TRBV12-4; size: .; D: .; J: TRBJ1-3; DNA: TGTGCCAGCAGTTTTGCAGCGGGGAACACCATATATTTT; CDR3: CASSFAAGNTIYF
V: TRBV3-1; size: many; D: .; J: TRBJ2-3; DNA: TGTGCCAGCAGCCAGGTCTCAGATACGCAGTATTTT; CDR3: CASSQVSDTQYF
V: TRBV27; size: .; D: .; J: TRBJ2-3; DNA: TGTGCCAGCGAGAGGGAACGAGGGCCCCTCTTGGGCGATACGCAGTATTTT; CDR3: CASERERGPLLGDTQYF
V: TRBV11-3; size: .; D: .; J: TRBJ2-1; DNA: TGTGCCAGCAGCTTGTCCGGGGATGAGCAGTTCTTC; CDR3: CASSLSGDEQFF
V: TRBV18; size: .; D: .; J: TRBJ1-2; DNA: TGTGCCAGCTCACCACCCGCAGGTCCTAGTAGTGGCTACACCTTC; CDR3: CASSPPAGPSSGYTF
V: TRBV6-5; size: .; D: .; J: TRBJ1-3; DNA: TGTGCCAGCAGCCCCTGGTTCTCTGGAAACACCATATATTTT; CDR3: CASSPWFSGNTIYF
V: TRBV3-1; size: .; D: .; J: TRBJ2-5; DNA: TGTGCCAGCAGCCAAGAAGAGGCTTACCAAGAGACCCAGTACTTC; CDR3: CASSQEEAYQETQYF
V: TRBV3-1; size: few; D: .; J: TRBJ2-7; DNA: TGTGCCAGCAGCCACCCCGTAGGGGGGGCCTACGAGCAGTACTTC; CDR3: CASSHPVGGAYEQYF
V: TRBV6-6; size: many; D: TRBD1; J: TRBJ1-2; DNA: TGTGCCAGCAGTTACGTTCAGGGGGCTGGCTACACCTTC; CDR3: CASSYVQGAGYTF
V: TRBV9; size: once; D: TRBD1; J: TRBJ1-2; DNA: TGTGCCAGCAGCGTAGGGGGGACAGCCTCTGTCTATGGCTACACCTTC; CDR3: CASSVGGTASVYGYTF
V: TRBV4-3; size: .; D: .; J: TRBJ2-7; DNA: TGCGCCAGCAGCCAAGGCGGACTCTACGAGCAGTACTTC; CDR3: CASSQGGLYEQYF
V: TRBV9; size: few; D: .; J: TRBJ1-2; DNA: TGTGCCAGCAGCGATCGGACTGGACTTAGGCTGGGAGGCTACACCTTC; CDR3: CASSDRTGLRLGGYTF
V: TRBV6-5; size: .; D: .; J: TRBJ2-1; DNA: TGTGCCAGCAGACCAGAGATACTTACCTACAATGAGCAGTTCTTC; CDR3: CASRPEILTYNEQFF
V: TRBV7-9; size: few; D: .; J: TRBJ1-1; DNA: TGTGCCAGCAGCCAAAAGGAGCTGCGTATCTTT; CDR3: CASSQKELRIF
V: TRBV5-1; size: few; D: TRBD2; J: TRBJ2-3; DNA: TGCGCCAGCAGCTTGGCCGCGGGAGGAGATACGCAGTATTTT; CDR3: CASSLAAGGDTQYF
V: TRBV12-3/TRBV12-4; size: many; D: TRBD2; J: TRBJ2-1; DNA: TGTGCCAGCAGTTCCTCGGGACTAGCTCATCCCAATGAGCAGTTCTTC; CDR3: CASSSSGLAHPNEQFF
V: TRBV9; size: .; D: TRBD2; J: TRBJ2-1; DNA: TGTGCCAGCAGCGGGACTAGCGGGCCGTCCTACAATGAGCAGTTCTTC; CDR3: CASSGTSGPSYNEQFF
V: TRBV2; size: .; D: TRBD1; J: TRBJ1-2; DNA: TGTGCCAGGAGCCCAACCGGGACAGGGGGCAACTATGGCTACACCTTC; CDR3: CARSPTGTGGNYGYTF
V: TRBV2; size: .; D: .; J: TRBJ1-6; DNA: TGTGCCAGCAGCGGAGGTGATTCCGGCTCCTATAATTCACCCCTCCACTTT; CDR3: CASSGGDSGSYNSPLHF
V: TRBV28; size: .; D: TRBD2; J: TRBJ2-1; DNA: TGTGCCAGCAGTACCCGGACTAGCGGGACGGGACGCATGCAGTTCTTC; CDR3: CASSTRTSGTGRMQFF
V: TRBV18; size: .; D: .; J: TRBJ2-1; DNA: TGTGCCAGCTCACCCGACGCTTACAATGAGCAGTTCTTC; CDR3: CASSPDAYNEQFF
V: TRBV5-1; size: once; D: .; J: TRBJ2-1; DNA: TGCGCCAGCAGCCATGGAAGAACCCTCTCCTACAATGAGCAGTTCTTC; CDR3: CASSHGRTLSYNEQFF
V: TRBV20-1; size: few; D: .; J: TRBJ2-7; DNA: TGCAGTGCTAGAGATGGCCAGGTAACCTACGAGCAGTACTTC; CDR3: CSARDGQVTYEQYF
V: TRBV12-3/TRBV12-4; size: few; D: .; J: TRBJ2-7; DNA: TGTGCCAGCAGTTTAGGGAGTGTCGAGCAGTACTTC; CDR3: CASSLGSVEQYF
V: TRBV5-1; size: .; D: .; J: TRBJ2-3; DNA: TGCGCCAGCAGCCGCACTATTGACTCGCAGGGATATACGCAGTATTTT; CDR3: CASSRTIDSQGYTQYF
V: TRBV7-2; size: .; D: .; J: TRBJ2-5; DNA: TGTGCCAGCAGCCTTGGAAGGGGGGAGACCCAGTACTTC; CDR3: CASSLGRGETQYF
V: TRBV6-6; size: few; D: .; J: TRBJ1-5; DNA: TGTGCCAGCAGTCCGGAGGTGGTCAGTCAGCCCCAGCATTTT; CDR3: CASSPEVVSQPQHF